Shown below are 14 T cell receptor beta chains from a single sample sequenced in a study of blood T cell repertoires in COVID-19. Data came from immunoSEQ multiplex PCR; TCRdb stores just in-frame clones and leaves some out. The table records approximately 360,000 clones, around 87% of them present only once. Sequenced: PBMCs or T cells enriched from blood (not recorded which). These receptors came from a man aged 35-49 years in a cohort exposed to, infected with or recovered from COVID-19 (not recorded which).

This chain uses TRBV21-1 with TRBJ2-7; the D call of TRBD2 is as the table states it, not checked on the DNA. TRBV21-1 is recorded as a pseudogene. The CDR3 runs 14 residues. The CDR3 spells CASRGQTRAYEQYF. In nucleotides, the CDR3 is TGTGCCAGCAGAGGGCAAACTAGAGCCTACGAGCAGTACTTC.

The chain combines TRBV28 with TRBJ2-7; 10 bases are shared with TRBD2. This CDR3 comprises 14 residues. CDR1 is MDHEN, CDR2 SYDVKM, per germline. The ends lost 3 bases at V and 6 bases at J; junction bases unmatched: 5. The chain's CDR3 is CASSFSSGSSEQYF. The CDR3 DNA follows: TGTGCCAGCAGTTTCTCTAGCGGGAGTTCCGAGCAGTACTTC.

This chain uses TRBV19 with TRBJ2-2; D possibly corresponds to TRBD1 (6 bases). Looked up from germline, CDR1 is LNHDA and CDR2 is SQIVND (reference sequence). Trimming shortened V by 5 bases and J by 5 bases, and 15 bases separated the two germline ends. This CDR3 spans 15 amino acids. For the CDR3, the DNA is TGTGCCAGTAGTTCACCGGGACAAGGGACCGGGGAGCTGTTTTTT. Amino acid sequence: CASSSPGQGTGELFF.

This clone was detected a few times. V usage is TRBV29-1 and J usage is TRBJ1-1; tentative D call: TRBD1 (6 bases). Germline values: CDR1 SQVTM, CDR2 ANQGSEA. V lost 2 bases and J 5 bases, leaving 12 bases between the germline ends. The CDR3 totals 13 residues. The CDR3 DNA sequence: TGCAGCGTTGAATACGGGACAAGGACTGAAGCTTTCTTT. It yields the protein CSVEYGTRTEAFF.

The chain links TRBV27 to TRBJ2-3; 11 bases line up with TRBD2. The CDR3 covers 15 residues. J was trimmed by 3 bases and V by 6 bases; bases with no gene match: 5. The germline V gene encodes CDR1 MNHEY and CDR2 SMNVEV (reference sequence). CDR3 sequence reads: CASRTTSGSTDTQYF. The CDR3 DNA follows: TGTGCCAGCAGGACTACTAGCGGGAGTACAGATACGCAGTATTTT.

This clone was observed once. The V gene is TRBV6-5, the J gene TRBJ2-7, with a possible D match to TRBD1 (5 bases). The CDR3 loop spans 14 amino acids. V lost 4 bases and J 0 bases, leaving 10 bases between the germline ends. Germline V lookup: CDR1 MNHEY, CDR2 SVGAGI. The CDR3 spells CASSSGQSSYEQYF. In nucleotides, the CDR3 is TGTGCCAGCAGTTCAGGACAAAGCTCCTACGAGCAGTACTTC.

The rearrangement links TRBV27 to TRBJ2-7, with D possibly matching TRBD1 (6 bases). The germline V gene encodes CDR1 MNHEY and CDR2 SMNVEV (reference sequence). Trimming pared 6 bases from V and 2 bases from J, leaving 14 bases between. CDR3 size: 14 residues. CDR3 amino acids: CASSRDRSTYEQYF. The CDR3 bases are TGTGCCAGCAGCCGCGACAGGTCTACCTACGAGCAGTACTTC.

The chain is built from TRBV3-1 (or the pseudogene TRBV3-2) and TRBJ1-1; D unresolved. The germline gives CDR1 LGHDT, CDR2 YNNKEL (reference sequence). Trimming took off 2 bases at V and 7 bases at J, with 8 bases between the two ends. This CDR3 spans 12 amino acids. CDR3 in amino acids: CASSQHQNEAFF. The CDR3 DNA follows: TGTGCCAGCAGCCAACATCAGAATGAAGCTTTCTTT.

Written as DNA, the CDR3 is TGTGCCTGGACCCCCCGGGAGAATCAGCCCCAGCATTTT. Its translation is CAWTPRENQPQHF. The J gene is TRBJ1-5, the V gene TRBV30; D call uncertain. Looked up from germline, CDR1 is GTSNPN and CDR2 is SVGIG (reference sequence). V was pared by 4 bases and J by 4 bases, with 11 bases between. This CDR3 is built from 13 residues.

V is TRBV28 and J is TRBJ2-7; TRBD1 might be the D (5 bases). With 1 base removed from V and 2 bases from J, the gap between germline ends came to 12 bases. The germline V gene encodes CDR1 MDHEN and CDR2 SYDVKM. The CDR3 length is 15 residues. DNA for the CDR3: TGTGCCAGCAGTTTATACGGGCGCAGGGCCTACGAGCAGTACTTC. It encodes CASSLYGRRAYEQYF.

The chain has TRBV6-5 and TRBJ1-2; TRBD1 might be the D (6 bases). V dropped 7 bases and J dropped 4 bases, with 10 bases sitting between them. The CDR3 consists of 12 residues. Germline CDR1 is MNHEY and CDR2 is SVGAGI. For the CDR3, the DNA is TGTGCCAGCAAACAGGGTCCCTATGGCTACACCTTC. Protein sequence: CASKQGPYGYTF.

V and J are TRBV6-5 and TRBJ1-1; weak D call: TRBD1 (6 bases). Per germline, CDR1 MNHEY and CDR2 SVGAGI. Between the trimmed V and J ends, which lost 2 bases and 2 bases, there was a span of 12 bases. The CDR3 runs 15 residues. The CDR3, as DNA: TGTGCCAGCAGTTACGCCGGACAGCTTAACACTGAAGCTTTCTTT. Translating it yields CASSYAGQLNTEAFF.

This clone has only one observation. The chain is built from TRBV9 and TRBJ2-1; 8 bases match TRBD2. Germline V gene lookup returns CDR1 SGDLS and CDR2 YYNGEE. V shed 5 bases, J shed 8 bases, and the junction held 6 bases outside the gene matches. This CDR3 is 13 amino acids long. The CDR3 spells CASRSAGEDEQFF. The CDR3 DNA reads TGTGCCAGCAGATCAGCGGGAGAGGATGAGCAGTTCTTC. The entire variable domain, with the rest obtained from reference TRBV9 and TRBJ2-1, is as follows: DSGVTQTPKHLITATGQRVTLRCSPRSGDLSVYWYQQSLDQGLQFLIQYYNGEERAKGNILERFSAQQFPDLHSELNLSSLELGDSALYFCASRSAGEDEQFFGPGTRLTVL.

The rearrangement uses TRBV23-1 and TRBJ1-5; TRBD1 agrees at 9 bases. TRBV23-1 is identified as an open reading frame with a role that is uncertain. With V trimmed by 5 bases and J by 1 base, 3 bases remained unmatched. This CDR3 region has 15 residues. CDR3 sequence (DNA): TGCGCCAGCAGTACGACAGGGGGGAGCAATCAGCCCCAGCATTTT. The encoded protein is CASSTTGGSNQPQHF.